This TCR beta chain was obtained from a study of blood T cell repertoires in COVID-19. On the study more broadly: Some COVID-19 samples were acute and others convalescent; all came from the United States, Italy and Spain. PBMCs, B-cell-depleted T cells, or T cells provided the cDNA or gDNA that made up the material.

In the original analysis: Estimation of nucleated cell counts was performed using reference gene primer amplification. The protocol was immunoSEQ multiplex PCR, while the TCRdb copy is restricted to in-frame clones and leaves out a portion. V and J calls plus clone size are reproduced from that table; the DNA served to infer D and trimming. The sample has approximately 280,000 clones; approximately 84% are singletons. Seattle patient enrollment occurred during active infection, with longitudinal follow-up thereafter. J gave up 0 bases and V 7 bases, and 5 bases lay outside the gene matches. This CDR3 has 17 amino acids. Germline V gives CDR1 SNHLY, CDR2 FYNNEI.

This clonotype was sampled from a human donor with COVID-19, enrolled during active disease. The donor label of this sample is uncertain. The chain has TRBV2 and TRBJ2-1, with 14 bases aligning to TRBD2. Sequencing was performed on peripheral blood. CDR3 sequence (DNA): TGTGCCAGCAAGACTAGCGGGAGGGGGAGCTCCTACAATGAGCAGTTCTTC. Translated: CASKTSGRGSSYNEQFF.